The 14 T cell receptor beta chains below come from one sample, sequenced in a study of human T cells and chemical hapten exposure. The time point denotes: healthy volunteer bleed at 2 weeks. It was unfractionated whole blood from which total RNA was extracted. In TCRdb, the RACE reads were re-called with MiXCR into one record per CDR3 protein. The profile shows just over 90,000 distinct CDR3 sequences, approximately 8.2% of them singletons. Material for sequencing was whole blood. The receptors derive from a female donor in good health. Some clones in this sample may be carry-over from other donors' samples.

The chain has TRBV2 and TRBJ2-7, with D hard to call. The length of the CDR3 is 14 residues. Trimming took 6 bases from V and 9 from J, leaving 21 bases between them. The germline CDR1 and CDR2 sequences are SNHLY and FYNNEI. In DNA, the CDR3 is TGTGCCAGCAGCGCCCCCGGGCGCGCTTTTTGGCAGTACTTC. Residues: CASSAPGRAFWQYF.

This clonotype occurred a few times. The chain links TRBV6-5 to TRBJ2-5, with 12 bases aligning to TRBD2. This CDR3 is 15 amino acids long. Trimming at V came to 5 bases and at J to 4 bases, leaving 5 bases not matched to a gene. Germline-derived CDR1 and CDR2 are MNHEY and SVGAGI. CDR3 in DNA: TGTGCCAGCAGTGAGACTAGCGGGAGAGGAGAGACCCAGTACTTC. This encodes CASSETSGRGETQYF.

The CDR3 DNA reads as TGTGCCAGCCGAATGGCTGGGGCCAACGTCCTGACTTTC. It is translated as CASRMAGANVLTF. This chain connects TRBV7-9 to TRBJ2-6; unclear D gene. Germline V gene data show CDR1 as SEHNR and CDR2 as FQNEAQ (reference sequence). Trimming took off 8 bases at V and 2 bases at J, with 7 bases between the two ends. The CDR3 consists of 13 residues.

This clonotype has more than one count but fewer than ten. The V and J genes are TRBV6-5 and TRBJ1-1; no firm D call. Germline CDR1 and CDR2: MNHEY and SVGAGI. V lost 4 bases and J 2 bases, leaving 14 bases between the germline ends. This CDR3 contains 15 residues. The CDR3 protein is CASSSPGVENTEAFF. CDR3 nucleotide sequence: TGTGCCAGCAGTTCTCCCGGCGTGGAAAACACTGAAGCTTTCTTT.

The chain is built from TRBV27 and TRBJ2-7; perhaps TRBD1 as D (6 bases). This CDR3 has 14 residues. Trimming cost V 2 bases and J 3 bases, with 11 bases left between them. The germline V gene has CDR1 MNHEY and CDR2 SMNVEV (reference sequence). This CDR3 is CASSLGQGYYEQYF. The CDR3 DNA reads as TGTGCCAGCAGTTTAGGCCAGGGGTACTACGAGCAGTACTTC.

This clonotype has just a few counts. The chain links TRBV29-1 to TRBJ2-7; 11 bases agree with TRBD1. CDR3 length: 14 amino acids. Germline V gives CDR1 SQVTM, CDR2 ANQGSEA. Trimming cost V 2 bases and J 4 bases; bases outside gene matches: 4. CDR3 nucleotide sequence: TGCAGCGTTGAATTTGGGACAGGGGGATACGAGCAGTACTTC. Its translation: CSVEFGTGGYEQYF.

This clonotype is medium-sized (0.01 to 0.1%) in the sample. The rearrangement uses TRBV29-1 and TRBJ1-2, with D tentatively TRBD1 (6 bases). Trimming removed 3 bases from V and 8 bases from J, with 7 bases in between. CDR1 SQVTM and CDR2 ANQGSEA come from the germline V gene. The CDR3 consists of 10 residues. CDR3: CSVETGGYTF. For the CDR3, the DNA is TGCAGCGTTGAGACAGGAGGCTACACCTTC. The entire variable domain, with the rest obtained from reference TRBV29-1 and TRBJ1-2, is as follows: SAVISQKPSRDICQRGTSLTIQCQVDSQVTMMFWYRQQPGQSLTLIATANQGSEATYESGFVIDKFPISRPNLTFSTLTVSNMSPEDSSIYLCSVETGGYTFGSGTRLTVV.

This clonotype was detected a few times. The chain recombines TRBV29-1 with TRBJ2-7, with D maybe TRBD1 (7 bases). Germline CDR1 is SQVTM and CDR2 is ANQGSEA. The CDR3 covers 14 residues. Trimming cost V 4 bases and J 3 bases, with 16 bases left between them. The CDR3 bases are TGCAGCGTTGCCCTGCGGCAGGGGGGCTACGAGCAGTACTTC. It encodes CSVALRQGGYEQYF.

As to this clonotype: A much larger clonotype is one base distant, so this may be a read error. J is TRBJ2-7 and V is TRBV20-1; a possible D gene is TRBD2 (6 bases). This CDR3 comprises 13 residues. Trimming took 3 bases from V and 0 from J, leaving 9 bases between them. Germline values: CDR1 DFQATT, CDR2 SNEGSKA (reference sequence). CDR3: CSARWTNSYEQYF. In nucleotides, the CDR3 is TGCAGTGCTAGGTGGACTAACTCCTACGAGCAGTACTTC.

This clonotype was observed a few times. The gene calls are TRBV20-1 and TRBJ2-7; D ambiguous. The germline V gene encodes CDR1 DFQATT and CDR2 SNEGSKA (reference sequence). The CDR3 has 13 residues. Between the trimmed V and J ends, which lost 2 bases and 6 bases, there was a span of 14 bases. The CDR3 reads CSARHYGSGEQYF. The CDR3 DNA reads TGCAGTGCTAGACATTACGGGTCTGGCGAGCAGTACTTC.

In this sample, this clonotype turned up a few times. This chain connects TRBV20-1 to TRBJ1-2; D is unclear. Trimming took off 7 bases at V and 1 base at J, with 7 bases between the two ends. Looked up from germline, CDR1 is DFQATT and CDR2 is SNEGSKA (reference sequence). The CDR3 extends over 11 amino acids. CDR3 sequence reads: CSVTLNYGYTF. CDR3 DNA sequence: TGCAGTGTCACCCTTAACTATGGCTACACCTTC.

This clonotype was observed a few times. This chain connects TRBV6-1 to TRBJ1-4, with TRBD1 matching 11 bases. V was pared by 3 bases and J by 5 bases, with 2 bases of the junction left unmatched. Germline-derived CDR1 and CDR2 are MNHNS and SASEGT. The CDR3 covers 15 residues. The CDR3 bases are TGTGCCAGCAGTGAGGGGACAGGGGGGAATGAAAAACTGTTTTTT. Protein product: CASSEGTGGNEKLFF.

This sequence joins TRBV12-3 or TRBV12-4 and TRBJ2-2; maybe TRBD1 (6 bases). V dropped 4 bases and J dropped 8 bases, with 11 bases sitting between them. The CDR3 is made up of 13 amino acids. The CDR3 is CASSSGVPGELFF. CDR3 nucleotides: TGTGCCAGCAGTTCAGGGGTGCCAGGGGAGCTGTTTTTT.

The rearrangement links TRBV4-1 to TRBJ2-5, with 7 bases aligning to TRBD1. This CDR3 region has 16 residues. V was pared by 1 base and J by 2 bases, with 7 bases of the junction left unmatched. Germline V gives CDR1 MGHRA, CDR2 YSYEKL. CDR3 in DNA: TGCGCCAGCAGCCAAGTGAGGGGGCCCTTACAAGAGACCCAGTACTTC. The encoded protein is CASSQVRGPLQETQYF.